This T cell receptor (beta chain) was observed in a study of naive and memory T cell subsets. General study findings and limits: TCR transcript changes with activation or differentiation may affect this RNA method.

Four PCR rounds used nested alpha and beta constant region primers plus the SP2 primer. Alpha and beta constant region primers primed reverse transcription for blood and skin samples. Via MiXCR, TCRdb re-called the 5' RACE reads, giving one row per CDR3 protein. The sample has about 62,000 distinct CDR3 sequences; 6.5% to 9% are singletons. A remark on this clonotype: The antigen is undetermined.

A UMI-containing oligonucleotide was joined by 3' ligation to the TCR cDNA template. RNA was extracted from 2 to 3 ml of whole blood of healthy adults. Input was about 1 to 1,100 ng of DNase-treated total RNA without cell sorting. Trimming removed 5 bases at V and 8 bases at J, with 15 bases between. CDR1 and CDR2 (germline): LNHDA, SQIVND (reference sequence). This CDR3 has 13 amino acids. The origin of this receptor is a female donor in good health. The chain employs TRBV19 and TRBJ1-2, with TRBD1 as a possible D gene (6 bases). CDR3 amino acids: CASSGTIVAGYTF. CDR3 coding DNA: TGTGCCAGTAGTGGGACAATCGTTGCCGGCTACACCTTC.